This record looks at one TCR beta chain sequence and its context. The target antigen is unknown. The data belong to a study of identical twins. Study outcomes and limitations: Sequences that were out-of-frame, alpha and twin-shared displayed an excess of low generation probability. The abundant beta clonotypes from cord blood had fewer insertions, and memory repertoires had none of this. Where beta out-of-frame sequences were concerned, excess twin sharing was weaker.

Donors uniformly comprised healthy Caucasians. Deletions cut 8 bases from V and 4 bases from J, with 15 bases between. The CDR3 totals 14 residues. Germline lookup yields CDR1 ENHRY and CDR2 SYGVKD. TCRdb reprocessed the 5' RACE reads with MiXCR, giving one entry per CDR3 protein. Here the sample spans around 1.7 million distinct CDR3 sequences, roughly 35% being singletons. Sequencing input: cord blood. This TCR was sampled from a newborn girl in good health. The chain is built from TRBV10-3 and TRBJ1-5, with unresolved D. In DNA, the CDR3 is TGTGCCATCGCCGACGGACTTAGAAATCAGCCCCAGCATTTT. Its protein product is CAIADGLRNQPQHF.